This TCR beta chain was documented in a study of cytomegalovirus exposure and HLA in healthy donors. The germline V gene encodes CDR1 LNHDA and CDR2 SQIVND (reference sequence). The CDR3 is made up of 13 amino acids. The V and J ends lost 7 bases and 4 bases respectively, with 11 bases between them. Notes on the study in general: TCR beta V segments were, for the most part, productive about 87% or about 30% of the time in an earlier analysis. For TCR beta chains, V- and J-gene trimming was later linked to a missense DCLRE1C variant. Rates of TCR association differed by HLA locus in a later analysis, with DRB1 highest and HLA-C lowest.

60 Vbeta and 13 Jbeta primers were used in PCR. Generated by immunoSEQ multiplex PCR, the TCRdb table keeps only in-frame clones and is missing some. In the table there are roughly 200,000 clones, 75% to 85% of which are singletons. Comment on this clone: Antigen: not known.

The chain has TRBV19 and TRBJ2-1; a weak D match, TRBD2 (5 bases). The source material was PBMCs. The TCR comes from a boy aged 5-17 years in good health and CMV-seronegative. CDR3 DNA sequence: TGTGCCAGTACCCGGGGAAATTACAATGAGCAGTTCTTC. Translating it yields CASTRGNYNEQFF. Full variable domain (outside the CDR3, taken from reference TRBV19 and TRBJ2-1): DGGITQSPKYLFRKEGQNVTLSCEQNLNHDAMYWYRQDPGQGLRLIYYSQIVNDFQKGDIAEGYSVSREKKESFPLTVTSAQKNPTAFYLCASTRGNYNEQFFGPGTRLTVL.